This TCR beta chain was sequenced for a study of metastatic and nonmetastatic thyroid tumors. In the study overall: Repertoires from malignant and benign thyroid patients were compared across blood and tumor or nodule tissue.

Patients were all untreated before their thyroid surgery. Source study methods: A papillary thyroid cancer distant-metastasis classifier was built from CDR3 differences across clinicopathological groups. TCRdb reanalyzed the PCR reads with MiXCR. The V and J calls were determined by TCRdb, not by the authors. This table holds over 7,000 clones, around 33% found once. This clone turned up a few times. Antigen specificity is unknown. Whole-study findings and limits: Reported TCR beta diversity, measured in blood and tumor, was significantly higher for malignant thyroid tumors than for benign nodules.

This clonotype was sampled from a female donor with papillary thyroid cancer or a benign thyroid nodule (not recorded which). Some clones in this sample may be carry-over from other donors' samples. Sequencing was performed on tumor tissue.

The CDR3: CASSIRGSYGYTF. For the CDR3, the DNA is TGTGCCAGCTCGATTAGGGGCAGCTATGGCTACACCTTC. The chain employs TRBV28 and TRBJ1-2, with D possibly matching TRBD1 (5 bases). Germline-derived CDR1 and CDR2 are MDHEN and SYDVKM. The CDR3 is 13 amino acids. V lost 8 bases and J 4 bases, leaving 14 bases between the germline ends.